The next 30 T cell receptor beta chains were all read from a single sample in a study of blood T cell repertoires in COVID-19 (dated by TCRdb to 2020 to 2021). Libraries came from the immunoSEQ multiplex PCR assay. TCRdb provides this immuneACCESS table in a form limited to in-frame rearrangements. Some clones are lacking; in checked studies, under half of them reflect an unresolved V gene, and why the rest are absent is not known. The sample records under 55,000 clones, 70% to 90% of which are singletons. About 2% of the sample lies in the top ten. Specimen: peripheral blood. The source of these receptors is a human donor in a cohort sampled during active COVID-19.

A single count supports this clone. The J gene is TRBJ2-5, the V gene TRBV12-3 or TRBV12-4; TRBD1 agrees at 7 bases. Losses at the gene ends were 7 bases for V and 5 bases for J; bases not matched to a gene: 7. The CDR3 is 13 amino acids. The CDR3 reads CASTRTGGETQYF. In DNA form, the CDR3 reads TGTGCCAGCACCCGGACAGGTGGGGAGACCCAGTACTTC.

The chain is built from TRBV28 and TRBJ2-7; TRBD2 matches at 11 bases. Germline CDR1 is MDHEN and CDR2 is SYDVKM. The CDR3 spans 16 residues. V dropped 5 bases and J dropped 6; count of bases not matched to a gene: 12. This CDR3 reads CASSTRGTLAGGEQYF. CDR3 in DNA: TGTGCCAGCAGTACGAGGGGGACCCTAGCGGGAGGCGAGCAGTACTTC.

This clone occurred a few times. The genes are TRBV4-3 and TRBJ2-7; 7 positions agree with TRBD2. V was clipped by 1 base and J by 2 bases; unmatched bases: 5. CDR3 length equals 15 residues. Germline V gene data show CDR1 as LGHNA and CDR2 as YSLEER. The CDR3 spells CASSQVLAETYEQYF. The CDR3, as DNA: TGCGCCAGCAGCCAAGTTCTAGCGGAGACCTACGAGCAGTACTTC.

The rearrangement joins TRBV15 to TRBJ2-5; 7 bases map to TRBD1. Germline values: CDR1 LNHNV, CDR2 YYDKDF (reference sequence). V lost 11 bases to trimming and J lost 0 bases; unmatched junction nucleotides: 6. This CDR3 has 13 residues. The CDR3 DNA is TGTGCCGCAGGGGGAAGGTACCAAGAGACCCAGTACTTC. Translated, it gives CAAGGRYQETQYF.

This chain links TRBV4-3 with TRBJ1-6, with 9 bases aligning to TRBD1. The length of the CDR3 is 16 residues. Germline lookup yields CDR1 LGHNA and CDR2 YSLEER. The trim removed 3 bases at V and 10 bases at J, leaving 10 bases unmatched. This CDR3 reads CASSQTGQGRESPLHF. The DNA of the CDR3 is TGCGCCAGCAGCCAGACGGGACAGGGAAGAGAATCACCCCTCCACTTT.

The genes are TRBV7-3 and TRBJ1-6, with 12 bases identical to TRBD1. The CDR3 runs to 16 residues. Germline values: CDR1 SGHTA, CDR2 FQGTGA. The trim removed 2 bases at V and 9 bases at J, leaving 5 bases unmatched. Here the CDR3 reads CASSLWGQGAPSPLHF. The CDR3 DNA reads TGTGCCAGCAGCTTATGGGGACAGGGGGCGCCTTCACCCCTCCACTTT.

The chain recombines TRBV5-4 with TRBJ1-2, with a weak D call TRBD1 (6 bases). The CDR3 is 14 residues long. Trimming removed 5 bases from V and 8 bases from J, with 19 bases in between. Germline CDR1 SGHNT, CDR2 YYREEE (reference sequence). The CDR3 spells CASSIYGGARGYTF. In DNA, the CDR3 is TGTGCCAGCAGTATTTATGGGGGGGCGAGGGGCTACACCTTC.

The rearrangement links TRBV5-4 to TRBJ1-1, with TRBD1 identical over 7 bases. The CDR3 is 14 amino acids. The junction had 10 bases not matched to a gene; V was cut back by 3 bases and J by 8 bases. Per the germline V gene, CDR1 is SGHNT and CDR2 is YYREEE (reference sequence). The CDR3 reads CASSSRDSPLEAFF. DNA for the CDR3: TGTGCCAGCAGCTCCCGGGACAGCCCTTTAGAAGCTTTCTTT. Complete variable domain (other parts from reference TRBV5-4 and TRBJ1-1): ETGVTQSPTHLIKTRGQQVTLRCSSQSGHNTVSWYQQALGQGPQFIFQYYREEENGRGNFPPRFSGLQFPNYSSELNVNALELDDSALYLCASSSRDSPLEAFFGQGTRLTVV.

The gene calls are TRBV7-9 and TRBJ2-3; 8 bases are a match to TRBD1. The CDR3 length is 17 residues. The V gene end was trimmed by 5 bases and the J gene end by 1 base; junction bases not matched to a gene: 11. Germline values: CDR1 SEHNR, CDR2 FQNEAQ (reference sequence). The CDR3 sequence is CASSQDRVPARTDTQYF. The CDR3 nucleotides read TGTGCCAGCAGCCAGGACAGGGTCCCCGCCCGCACAGATACGCAGTATTTT.

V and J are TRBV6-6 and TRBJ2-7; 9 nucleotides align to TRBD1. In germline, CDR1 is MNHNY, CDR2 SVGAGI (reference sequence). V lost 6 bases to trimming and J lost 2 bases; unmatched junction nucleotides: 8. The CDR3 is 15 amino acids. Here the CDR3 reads CASSYLRDRAYEQYF. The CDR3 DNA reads TGTGCCAGCAGCTACCTTCGGGACAGGGCCTACGAGCAGTACTTC.

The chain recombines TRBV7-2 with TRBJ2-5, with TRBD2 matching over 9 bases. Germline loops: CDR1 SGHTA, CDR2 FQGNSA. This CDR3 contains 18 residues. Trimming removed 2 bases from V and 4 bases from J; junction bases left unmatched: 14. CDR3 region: CASSLSFSGGPLGETQYF. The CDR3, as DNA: TGTGCCAGCAGCTTATCATTTAGCGGGGGTCCCTTGGGAGAGACCCAGTACTTC.

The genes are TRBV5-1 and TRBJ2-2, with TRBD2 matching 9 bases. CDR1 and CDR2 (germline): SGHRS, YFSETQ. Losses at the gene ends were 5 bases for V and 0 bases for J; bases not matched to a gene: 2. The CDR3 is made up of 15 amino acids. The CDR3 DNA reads TGCGCCAGCAGGGCGGGAGGGACGAACACCGGGGAGCTGTTTTTT. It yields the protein CASRAGGTNTGELFF.

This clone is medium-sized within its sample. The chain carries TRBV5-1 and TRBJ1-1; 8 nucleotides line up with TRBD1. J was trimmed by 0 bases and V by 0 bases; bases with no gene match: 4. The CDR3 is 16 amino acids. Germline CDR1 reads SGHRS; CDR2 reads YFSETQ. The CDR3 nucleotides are TGCGCCAGCAGCTTGGGGACAGGGACTATGAACACTGAAGCTTTCTTT. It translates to CASSLGTGTMNTEAFF.

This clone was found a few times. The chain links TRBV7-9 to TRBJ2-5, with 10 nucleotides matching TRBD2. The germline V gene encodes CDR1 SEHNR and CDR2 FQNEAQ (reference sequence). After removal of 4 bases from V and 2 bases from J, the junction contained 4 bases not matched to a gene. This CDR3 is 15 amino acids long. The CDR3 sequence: CASSSGTSAQETQYF. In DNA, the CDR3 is TGTGCCAGCAGCTCGGGGACTAGCGCACAAGAGACCCAGTACTTC.

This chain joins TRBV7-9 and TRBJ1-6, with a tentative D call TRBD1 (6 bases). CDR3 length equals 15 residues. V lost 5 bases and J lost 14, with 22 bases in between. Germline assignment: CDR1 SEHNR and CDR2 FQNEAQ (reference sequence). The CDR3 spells CASSQGTPRNSALHF. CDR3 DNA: TGTGCCAGCAGCCAAGGGACACCCCGCAATTCGGCCCTCCACTTT.

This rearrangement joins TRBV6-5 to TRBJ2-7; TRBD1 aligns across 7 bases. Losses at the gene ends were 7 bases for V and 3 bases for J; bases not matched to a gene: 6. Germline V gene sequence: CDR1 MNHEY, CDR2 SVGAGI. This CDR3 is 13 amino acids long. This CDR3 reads CASTPTGLYEQYF. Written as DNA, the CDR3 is TGTGCCAGCACACCGACAGGGCTCTACGAGCAGTACTTC.

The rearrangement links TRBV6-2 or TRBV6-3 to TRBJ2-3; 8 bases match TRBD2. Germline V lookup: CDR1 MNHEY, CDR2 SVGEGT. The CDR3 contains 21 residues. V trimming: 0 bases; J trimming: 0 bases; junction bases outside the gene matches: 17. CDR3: CASSYSRVPAGLATSTDTQYF. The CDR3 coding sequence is TGTGCCAGCAGTTACTCGAGGGTCCCAGCAGGACTAGCAACTAGCACAGATACGCAGTATTTT.

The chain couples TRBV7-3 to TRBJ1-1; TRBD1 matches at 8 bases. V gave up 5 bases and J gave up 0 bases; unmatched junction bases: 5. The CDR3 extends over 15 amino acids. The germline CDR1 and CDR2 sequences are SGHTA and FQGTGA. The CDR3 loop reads CASSPRTGLNTEAFF. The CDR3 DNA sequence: TGTGCCAGCAGCCCGCGGACAGGGCTGAACACTGAAGCTTTCTTT.

CDR3 nucleotide sequence: TGTGCCAGCAGCTTAGGGCCCAGTGATGAGCAGTTCTTC. Amino acid sequence: CASSLGPSDEQFF. The chain employs TRBV11-2 and TRBJ2-1, with no clear D. Between the trimmed V and J ends, which lost 1 base and 8 bases, there was a span of 9 bases. CDR3 length: 13 residues. CDR1 is SGHAT and CDR2 is FQNNGV in the germline V gene. The full variable domain, completed using reference TRBV11-2 and TRBJ2-1, is EAGVAQSPRYKIIEKRQSVAFWCNPISGHATLYWYQQILGQGPKLLIQFQNNGVVDDSQLPKDRFSAERLKGVDSTLKIQPAKLEDSAVYLCASSLGPSDEQFFGPGTRLTVL.

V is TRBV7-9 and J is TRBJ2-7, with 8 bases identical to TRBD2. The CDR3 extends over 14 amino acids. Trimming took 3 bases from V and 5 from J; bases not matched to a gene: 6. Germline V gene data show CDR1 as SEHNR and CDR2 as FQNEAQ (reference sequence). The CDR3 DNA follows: TGTGCCAGCAGCTTGAGCGGGAGTACTAACGAGCAGTACTTC. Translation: CASSLSGSTNEQYF.

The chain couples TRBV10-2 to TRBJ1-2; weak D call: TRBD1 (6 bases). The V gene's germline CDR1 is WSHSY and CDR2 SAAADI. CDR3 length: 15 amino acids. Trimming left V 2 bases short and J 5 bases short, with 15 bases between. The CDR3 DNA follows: TGCGCCAGCAGTGAGCGCCAGGGGCGGATATATGGCTACACCTTC. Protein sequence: CASSERQGRIYGYTF.

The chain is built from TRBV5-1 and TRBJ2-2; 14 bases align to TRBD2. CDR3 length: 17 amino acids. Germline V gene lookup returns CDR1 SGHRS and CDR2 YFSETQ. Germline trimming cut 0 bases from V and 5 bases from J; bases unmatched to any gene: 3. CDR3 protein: CASSLGLAGGETGELFF. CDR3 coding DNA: TGCGCCAGCAGCTTGGGACTAGCGGGAGGGGAAACCGGGGAGCTGTTTTTT.

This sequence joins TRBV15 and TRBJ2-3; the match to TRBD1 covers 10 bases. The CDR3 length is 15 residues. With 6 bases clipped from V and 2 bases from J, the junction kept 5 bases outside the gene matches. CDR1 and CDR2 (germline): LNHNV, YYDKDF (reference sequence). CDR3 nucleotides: TGTGCCACCAGTCCCGGGACAGGGGACACAGATACGCAGTATTTT. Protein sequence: CATSPGTGDTDTQYF.

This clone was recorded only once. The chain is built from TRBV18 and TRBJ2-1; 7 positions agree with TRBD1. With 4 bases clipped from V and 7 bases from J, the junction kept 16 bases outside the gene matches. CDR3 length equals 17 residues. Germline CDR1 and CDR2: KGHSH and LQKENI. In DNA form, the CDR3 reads TGTGCCAGCTCACGTTTTACAGGGCAGGGGGACGGGAATGAGCAGTTCTTC. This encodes CASSRFTGQGDGNEQFF.

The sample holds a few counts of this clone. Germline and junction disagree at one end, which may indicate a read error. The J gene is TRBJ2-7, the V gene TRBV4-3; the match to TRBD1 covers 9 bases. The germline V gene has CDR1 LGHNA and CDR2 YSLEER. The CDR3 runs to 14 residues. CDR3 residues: CASSVRDREGNRLF. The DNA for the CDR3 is TGCGCCAGCAGCGTCCGGGACAGGGAAGGAAATCGCCTATTC.

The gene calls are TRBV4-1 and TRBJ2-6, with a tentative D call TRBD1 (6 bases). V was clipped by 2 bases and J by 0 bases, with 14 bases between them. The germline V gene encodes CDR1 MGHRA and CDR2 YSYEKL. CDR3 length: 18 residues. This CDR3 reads CASSQQQGLHSGANVLTF. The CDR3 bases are TGCGCCAGCAGCCAACAACAGGGCTTACACTCTGGGGCCAACGTCCTGACTTTC.

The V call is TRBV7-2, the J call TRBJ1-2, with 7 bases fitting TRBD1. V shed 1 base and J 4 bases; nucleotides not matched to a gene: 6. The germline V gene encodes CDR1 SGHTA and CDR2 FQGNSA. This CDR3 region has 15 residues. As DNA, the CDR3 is TGTGCCAGCAGCTTAGAGGTAGGGGGCGGCTATGGCTACACCTTC. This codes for CASSLEVGGGYGYTF.

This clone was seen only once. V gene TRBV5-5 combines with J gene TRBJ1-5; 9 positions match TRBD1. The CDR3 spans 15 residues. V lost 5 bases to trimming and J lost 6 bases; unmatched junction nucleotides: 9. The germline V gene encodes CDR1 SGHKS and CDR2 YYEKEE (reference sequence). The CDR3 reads CASRLGQGFSQPQHF. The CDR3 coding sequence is TGTGCCAGCAGACTGGGACAGGGTTTTAGTCAGCCCCAGCATTTT.

Here the CDR3 DNA reads TGTGCCAGCAGTGGCGGGACTAGCGGGGGCTGGCAGACAGATACGCAGTATTTT. It specifies CASSGGTSGGWQTDTQYF. The chain has TRBV6-1 and TRBJ2-3, with 14 bases that match TRBD2. The J segment lost 3 bases and the V segment lost 4 bases, leaving 9 bases of the junction unmatched. This CDR3 has 18 amino acids. Per the germline V gene, CDR1 is MNHNS and CDR2 is SASEGT.

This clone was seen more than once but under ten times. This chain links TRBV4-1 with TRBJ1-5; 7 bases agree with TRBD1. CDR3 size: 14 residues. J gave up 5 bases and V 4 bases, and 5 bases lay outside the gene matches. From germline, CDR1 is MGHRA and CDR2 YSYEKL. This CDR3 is CASSPTGLYQPQHF. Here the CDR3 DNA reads TGCGCCAGCAGCCCGACAGGGTTGTATCAGCCCCAGCATTTT.